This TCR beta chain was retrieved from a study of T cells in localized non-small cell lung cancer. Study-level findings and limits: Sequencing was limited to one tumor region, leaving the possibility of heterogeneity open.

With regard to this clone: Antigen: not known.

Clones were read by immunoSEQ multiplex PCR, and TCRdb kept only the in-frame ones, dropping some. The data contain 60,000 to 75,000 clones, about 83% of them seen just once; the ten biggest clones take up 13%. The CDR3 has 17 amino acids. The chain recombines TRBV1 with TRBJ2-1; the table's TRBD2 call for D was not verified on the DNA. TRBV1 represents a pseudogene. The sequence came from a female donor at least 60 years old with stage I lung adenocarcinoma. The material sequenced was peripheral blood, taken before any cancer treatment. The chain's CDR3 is CTSSFLYRRGGGNEQFF. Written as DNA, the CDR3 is TGCACCAGCAGCTTCCTTTACCGGCGGGGAGGGGGTAATGAGCAGTTCTTC.